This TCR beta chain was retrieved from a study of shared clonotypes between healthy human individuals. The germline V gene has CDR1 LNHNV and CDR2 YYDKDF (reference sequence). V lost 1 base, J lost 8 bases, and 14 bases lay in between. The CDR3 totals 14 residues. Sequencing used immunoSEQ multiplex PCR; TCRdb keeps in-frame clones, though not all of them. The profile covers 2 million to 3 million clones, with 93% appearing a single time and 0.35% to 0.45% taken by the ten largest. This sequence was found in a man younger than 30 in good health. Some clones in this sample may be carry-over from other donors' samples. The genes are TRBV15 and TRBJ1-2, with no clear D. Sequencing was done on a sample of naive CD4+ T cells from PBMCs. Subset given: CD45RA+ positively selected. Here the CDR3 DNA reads TGTGCCACCAGCAGAGGCGCTAAAGACCCGGGCTACACCTTC. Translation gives CATSRGAKDPGYTF. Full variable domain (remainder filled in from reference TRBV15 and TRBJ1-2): DAMVIQNPRYQVTQFGKPVTLSCSQTLNHNVMYWYQQKSSQAPKLLFHYYDKDFNNEADTPDNFQSRRPNTSFCFLDIRSPGLGDTAMYLCATSRGAKDPGYTFGSGTRLTVV.